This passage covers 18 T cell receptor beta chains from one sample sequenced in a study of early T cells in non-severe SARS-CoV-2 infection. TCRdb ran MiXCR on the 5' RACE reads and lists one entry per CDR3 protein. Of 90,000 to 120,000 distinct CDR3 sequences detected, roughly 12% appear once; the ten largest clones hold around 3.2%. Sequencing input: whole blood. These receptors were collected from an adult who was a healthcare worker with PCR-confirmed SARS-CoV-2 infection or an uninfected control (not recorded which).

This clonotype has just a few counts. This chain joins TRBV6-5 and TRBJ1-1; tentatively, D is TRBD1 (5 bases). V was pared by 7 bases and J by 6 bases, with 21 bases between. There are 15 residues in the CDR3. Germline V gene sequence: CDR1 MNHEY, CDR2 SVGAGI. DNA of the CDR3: TGTGCCAGCACCATGTGGGGGAGTCGAGGGGCTGAAGCTTTCTTT. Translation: CASTMWGSRGAEAFF.

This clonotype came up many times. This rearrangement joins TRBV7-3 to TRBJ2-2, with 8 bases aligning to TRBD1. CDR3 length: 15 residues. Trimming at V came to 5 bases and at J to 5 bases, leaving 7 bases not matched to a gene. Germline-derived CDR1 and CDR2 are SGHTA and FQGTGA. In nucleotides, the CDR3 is TGTGCCAGCAGCGGACAGGGCGGCTGGACCGGGGAGCTGTTTTTT. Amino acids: CASSGQGGWTGELFF.

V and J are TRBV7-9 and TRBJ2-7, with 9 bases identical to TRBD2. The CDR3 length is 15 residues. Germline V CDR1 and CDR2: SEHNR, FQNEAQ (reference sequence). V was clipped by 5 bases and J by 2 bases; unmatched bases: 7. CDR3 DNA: TGTGCCAGCAGCCTTATAGCGGGGGCCCCCTACGAGCAGTACTTC. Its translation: CASSLIAGAPYEQYF.

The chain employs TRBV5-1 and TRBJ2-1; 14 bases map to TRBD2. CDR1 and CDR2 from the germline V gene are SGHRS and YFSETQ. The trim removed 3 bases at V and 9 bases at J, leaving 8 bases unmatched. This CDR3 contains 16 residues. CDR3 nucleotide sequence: TGCGCCAGCAGCTCGGGACTAGCGGGAGTTTCTCTTGAGCAGTTCTTC. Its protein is CASSSGLAGVSLEQFF.

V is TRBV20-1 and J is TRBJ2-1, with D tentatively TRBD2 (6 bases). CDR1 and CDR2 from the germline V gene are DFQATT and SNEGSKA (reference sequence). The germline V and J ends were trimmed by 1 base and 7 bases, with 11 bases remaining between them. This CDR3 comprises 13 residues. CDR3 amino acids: CSARVWGDNEQFF. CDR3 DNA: TGCAGTGCTAGAGTGTGGGGGGATAATGAGCAGTTCTTC.

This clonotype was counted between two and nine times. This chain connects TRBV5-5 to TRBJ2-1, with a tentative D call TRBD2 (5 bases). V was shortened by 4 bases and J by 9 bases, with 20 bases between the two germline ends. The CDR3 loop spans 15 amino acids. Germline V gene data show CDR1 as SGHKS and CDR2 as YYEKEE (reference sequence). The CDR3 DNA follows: TGTGCCAGCAGCCCCTACGCCGGGGAAGTCCCTGAGCAGTTCTTC. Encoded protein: CASSPYAGEVPEQFF.

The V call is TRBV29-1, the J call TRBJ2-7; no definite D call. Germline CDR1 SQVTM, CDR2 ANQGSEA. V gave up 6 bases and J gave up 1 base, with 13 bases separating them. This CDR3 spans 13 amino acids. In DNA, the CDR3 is TGCAGCGTCCGCTCCGGCAGTTCCTACGAGCAGTACTTC. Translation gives CSVRSGSSYEQYF.

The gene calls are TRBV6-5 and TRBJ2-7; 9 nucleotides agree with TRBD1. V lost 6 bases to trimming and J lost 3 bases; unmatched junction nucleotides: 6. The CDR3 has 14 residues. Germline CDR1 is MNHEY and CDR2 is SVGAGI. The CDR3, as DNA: TGTGCCAGCAGCCCCTGGACAGGGGACTACGAGCAGTACTTC. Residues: CASSPWTGDYEQYF.

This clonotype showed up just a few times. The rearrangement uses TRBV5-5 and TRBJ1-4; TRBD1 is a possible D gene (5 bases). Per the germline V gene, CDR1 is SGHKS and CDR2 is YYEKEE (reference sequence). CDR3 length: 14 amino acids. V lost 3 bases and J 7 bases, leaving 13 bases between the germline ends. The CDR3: CASSWDPVGEKLFF. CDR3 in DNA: TGTGCCAGCAGCTGGGACCCAGTGGGTGAAAAACTGTTTTTT.

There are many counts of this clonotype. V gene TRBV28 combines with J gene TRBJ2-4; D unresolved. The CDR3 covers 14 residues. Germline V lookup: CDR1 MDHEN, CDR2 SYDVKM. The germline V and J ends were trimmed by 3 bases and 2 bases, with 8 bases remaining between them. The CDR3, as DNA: TGTGCCAGCAGTTTTGGGTACTCCAAAAACATTCAGTACTTC. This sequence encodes CASSFGYSKNIQYF.

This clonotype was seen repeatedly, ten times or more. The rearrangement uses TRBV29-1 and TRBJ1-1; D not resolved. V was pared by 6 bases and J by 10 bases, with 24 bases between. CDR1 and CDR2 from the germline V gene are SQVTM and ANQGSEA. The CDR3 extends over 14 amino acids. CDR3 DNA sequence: TGCAGCGTGCCCGGAGGTGGAGGTGCAGCGGGAGCTTTCTTT. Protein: CSVPGGGGAAGAFF.

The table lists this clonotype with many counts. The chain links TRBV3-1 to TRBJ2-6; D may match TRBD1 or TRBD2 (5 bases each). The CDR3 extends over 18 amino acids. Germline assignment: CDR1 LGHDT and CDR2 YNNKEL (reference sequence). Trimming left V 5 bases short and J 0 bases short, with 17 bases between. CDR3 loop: CASSKRESGSSGANVLTF. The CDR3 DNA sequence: TGTGCCAGCAGCAAAAGGGAATCAGGGAGCTCTGGGGCCAACGTCCTGACTTTC.

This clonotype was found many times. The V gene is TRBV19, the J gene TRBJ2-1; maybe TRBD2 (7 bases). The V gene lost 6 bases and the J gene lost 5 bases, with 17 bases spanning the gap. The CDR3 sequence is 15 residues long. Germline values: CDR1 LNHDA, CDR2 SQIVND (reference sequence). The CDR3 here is CASRANGGPNNEQFF. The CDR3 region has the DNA TGTGCCAGTAGAGCGAACGGGGGGCCGAACAATGAGCAGTTCTTC.

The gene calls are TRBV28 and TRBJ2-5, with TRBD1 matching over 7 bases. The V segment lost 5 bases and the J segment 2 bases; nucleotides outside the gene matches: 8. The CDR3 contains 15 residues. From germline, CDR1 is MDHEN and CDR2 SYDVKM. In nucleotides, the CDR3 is TGTGCCAGCAGTACCCCGGGACAGCTTCAAGAGACCCAGTACTTC. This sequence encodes CASSTPGQLQETQYF.

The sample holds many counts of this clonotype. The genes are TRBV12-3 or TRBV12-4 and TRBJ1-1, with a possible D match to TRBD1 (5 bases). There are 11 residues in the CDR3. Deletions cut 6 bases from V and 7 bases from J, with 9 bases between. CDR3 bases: TGTGCCAGCAGCCAGGGTTTTGAAGCTTTCTTT. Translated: CASSQGFEAFF.

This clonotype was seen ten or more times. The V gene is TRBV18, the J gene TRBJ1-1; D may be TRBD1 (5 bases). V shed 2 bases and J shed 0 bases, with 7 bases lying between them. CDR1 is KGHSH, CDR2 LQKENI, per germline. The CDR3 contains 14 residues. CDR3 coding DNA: TGTGCCAGCTCACCAGGGGCTGTGAACACTGAAGCTTTCTTT. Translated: CASSPGAVNTEAFF. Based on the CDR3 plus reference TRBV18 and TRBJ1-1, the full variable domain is NAGVMQNPRHLVRRRGQEARLRCSPMKGHSHVYWYRQLPEEGLKFMVYLQKENIIDESGMPKERFSAEFPKEGPSILRIQQVVRGDSAAYFCASSPGAVNTEAFFGQGTRLTVV.

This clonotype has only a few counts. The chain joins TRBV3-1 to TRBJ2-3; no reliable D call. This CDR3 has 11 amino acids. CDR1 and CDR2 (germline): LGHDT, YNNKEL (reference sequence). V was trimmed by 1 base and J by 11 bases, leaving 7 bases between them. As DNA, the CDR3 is TGTGCCAGCAGCCAAGGAGAGGTGCAGTATTTT. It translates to CASSQGEVQYF.

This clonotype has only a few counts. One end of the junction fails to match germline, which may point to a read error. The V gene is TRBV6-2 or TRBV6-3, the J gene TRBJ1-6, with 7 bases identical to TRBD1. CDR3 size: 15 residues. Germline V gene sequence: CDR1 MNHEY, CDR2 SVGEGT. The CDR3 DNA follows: TGTGCCAGCAGCTCCGGGACAGCGCTTAATTCACCCCTCCATTTT. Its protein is CASSSGTALNSPLHF.